This T cell receptor beta chain derives from a study of T-cell memory formation after mild COVID-19 (dated by TCRdb to the early 2020s). About the full investigation: TCR sequence clusters from the two donors were largely donor specific. In a couple of donors, T-cell clones that expanded and contracted after mild COVID-19 were tracked by sequencing TCRalpha and TCRbeta repertoires over time. The cohort comprised two young, previously healthy adult volunteers, one female and one male.

Ficoll-Paque density gradient centrifugation was used to isolate PBMCs. A distance of 7 bases separates the germline ends of V and J, which lose 0 bases and 4 bases respectively. From the cysteine through the phenylalanine, the CDR3 covers 14 amino acids. The DNA shown is the 42-base CDR3, in frame from base 1. The germline V gene supplies CDR1 LGHNA and CDR2 YNFKEQ. This clonotype was seen a handful of times. Its antigen remains unidentified. Base qualities are missing; no much larger clone stands one base away. Results and caveats for the whole study, not just this receptor: Some responding clones were found in pre-infection memory, which suggests that pre-existing cross-reactive memory T cells took part in the SARS-CoV-2 response. Whether the second-wave clones peaking on day 37 were SARS-CoV-2 specific was not confirmed. Contracting CD4+ clones appeared mostly in the CM and EM memory subsets, whereas CD8+ clones were enriched in EMRA. The study included only a couple of mild cases, and larger cohorts that include severe cases with pre-infection samples were judged to be necessary. From day 15 to 85, contracting clones showed balanced CD4/CD8 phenotypes, whereas a second wave of clones that expanded from day 15 to 37 leaned towards CD4+.

Instrument on record: Illumina NovaSeq 6000. TCRalpha and TCRbeta cDNA libraries were constructed by 5'RACE with constant-segment primers, with sample barcodes and unique molecular identifiers being introduced. RNA was extracted from every sample with Trizol reagent. Libraries were amplified in two PCR steps, with a second sample barcode and Illumina TruSeq adapters added in the second step. The libraries were sequenced on an Illumina NovaSeq using 2 x 150 bp paired-end reads. Regarding the original processing steps: With migec v1.2.7, reads were demultiplexed and then collapsed into UMI-guided consensus sequences. Using mixcr v2.1.11, the UMI consensuses were aligned to TRA and TRB V and J templates and assembled into clonotypes. Expanded or contracted clonotypes were those called significant by both edgeR and NoisET, with noise models trained on biological replicates. For edgeR calls, the cutoffs were a false discovery rate-adjusted p below 0.01 and a log2 fold-change threshold of 1. As an exploratory analysis of dynamics, max-normalized trajectories of the 1000 most abundant clonotypes were examined by PCA with hierarchical clustering. The CD4 or CD8 phenotype of responding clones was assigned using the separately sequenced CD4+ and CD8+ repertoires. TCRdb reran the public reads through fastp at Q25 and MiXCR, keeping productive beta chains. When rows share a CDR3 protein, they turn into one entry using the most common DNA and genes. The V and J calls follow TCRdb's processing rather than the paper's. Within this sample are 540,000 or so distinct CDR3 sequences, with approximately 20% of them counted one time only. The top ten clonotypes cover approximately 12% of the sample.

This chain is built from TRBV4-2 and TRBJ2-1, with the D gene too uncertain to name. Material: PBMCs or a T cell subset sorted from them (not recorded which). This receptor was identified in an adult woman who had mild COVID-19 (a few samples of this study predate the infection). The sample titles of this study are shuffled in the database, so cell type and time point are left out; the donor was told from shared clones. The sequenced DNA is TGTGCCAGCAGCCAAGATCATGGTTACAATGAGCAGTTCTTC. Its translation is CASSQDHGYNEQFF.